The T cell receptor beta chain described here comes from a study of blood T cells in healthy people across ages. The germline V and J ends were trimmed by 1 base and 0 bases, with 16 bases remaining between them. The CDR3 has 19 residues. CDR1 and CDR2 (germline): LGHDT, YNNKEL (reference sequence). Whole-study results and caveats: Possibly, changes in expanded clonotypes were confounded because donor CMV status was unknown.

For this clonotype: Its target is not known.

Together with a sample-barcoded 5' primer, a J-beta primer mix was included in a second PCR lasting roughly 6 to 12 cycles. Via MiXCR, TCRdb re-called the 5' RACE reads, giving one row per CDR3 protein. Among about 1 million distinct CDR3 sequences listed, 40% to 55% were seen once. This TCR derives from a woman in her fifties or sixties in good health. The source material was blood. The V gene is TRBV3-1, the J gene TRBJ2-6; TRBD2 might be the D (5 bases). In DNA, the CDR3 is TGTGCCAGCAGCCAAGTTTTGAGGGTCCGCGGCTCTGGGGCCAACGTCCTGACTTTC. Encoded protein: CASSQVLRVRGSGANVLTF.